These 11 T cell receptor beta chains share one sample of origin, sequenced in a study of T cells expressing NK-cell markers. TCRdb reprocessed the 5' RACE reads, with one entry per CDR3 protein and no DNA. The sample table includes some 190,000 distinct CDR3 sequences. Sequenced sample: blood T cells: a sorted CD56 or NKG2C T cell subset, CD4+ or CD8+ T cells, or bulk PBMC T cells (not recorded which). The source of these receptors is a man between 18 and 69 years old in good health.

The chain is built from TRBV12-3 or TRBV12-4 and TRBJ1-4; TCRdb calls TRBD1, which cannot be checked without DNA. The CDR3 is 17 residues long. The CDR3: CASSLVSLGPGGEKLFF.

The chain combines TRBV27 with TRBJ2-7. Germline assignment: CDR1 MNHEY and CDR2 SMNVEV (reference sequence). The CDR3 spans 15 residues. The CDR3 sequence is CASSKAAAASHEQYF.

This chain joins TRBV21-1 and TRBJ2-5; there is no DNA to check the TCRdb D call of TRBD1. TRBV21-1 is noted as a pseudogene. The CDR3 is made up of 16 amino acids. The chain's CDR3 is CASTRGTGDFSETQYF.

The chain is built from TRBV27 and TRBJ2-3; the D gene TCRdb calls, TRBD1, cannot be checked with no DNA. This CDR3 contains 15 residues. Germline CDR1 MNHEY, CDR2 SMNVEV (reference sequence). The CDR3 here is CASTSRGLLTDTQYF.

V is TRBV20-1 and J is TRBJ2-3; without DNA, the TCRdb call of TRBD1 cannot be checked. Germline lookup yields CDR1 DFQATT and CDR2 SNEGSKA (reference sequence). The CDR3 covers 16 residues. CDR3 region: CSASVVGGNFPDTQYF.

This chain joins TRBV24-1 and TRBJ2-5; the TCRdb D gene call, TRBD1, has no DNA to confirm it. This CDR3 contains 16 residues. Germline assignment: CDR1 KGHDR and CDR2 SFDVKD. This chain's CDR3 is CATSESARGRQETQYF.

This chain links TRBV3-1 with TRBJ2-7; TCRdb reports TRBD2, a call that lacks DNA to check it against. Looked up from germline, CDR1 is LGHDT and CDR2 is YNNKEL (reference sequence). This CDR3 comprises 17 residues. The CDR3 loop is CASSQVRGSLRFYEQYF.

This chain uses TRBV19 with TRBJ1-1; the D gene TCRdb calls, TRBD1, cannot be checked with no DNA. The germline gives CDR1 LNHDA, CDR2 SQIVND (reference sequence). The CDR3 loop spans 14 amino acids. Here the CDR3 reads CASGTVGAPTEAFF.

The gene calls are TRBV12-3 or TRBV12-4 and TRBJ2-7; TCRdb gives TRBD1 as the D gene, but with no DNA this cannot be confirmed. The length of the CDR3 is 15 residues. CDR3 region: CASRSGTANSYEQYF.

This chain links TRBV27 with TRBJ2-7; the TCRdb D gene call, TRBD1, has no DNA to confirm it. Germline CDR1 is MNHEY and CDR2 is SMNVEV (reference sequence). The CDR3 sequence is 14 residues long. CDR3 residues: CASSPARTSYEQYF.

The V gene is TRBV27, the J gene TRBJ1-1; there is no DNA to check the TCRdb D call of TRBD1. The CDR3 consists of 16 residues. The germline V gene encodes CDR1 MNHEY and CDR2 SMNVEV (reference sequence). The CDR3: CASSLLAWGARDEAFF.